This T cell receptor (beta chain) comes out of a study of identical twins. Points from the study as a whole: Models came in too low on out-of-frame TCR alpha sharing in monozygotic twins.

Concerning this clonotype: The target antigen is unknown.

Using its own MiXCR run on the 5' RACE reads, TCRdb lists one record per CDR3 protein. Of around 960,000 distinct CDR3 sequences listed, 9% to 15% are singletons. Separately, the same data were catalogued under a study of yellow fever vaccine responses in identical twins.

Sequenced input: PBMCs. The TCR comes from a woman aged 18-29 years in good health.

The CDR3 loop reads CASSLRPGQGQEEQYF. The CDR3 region has the DNA TGTGCCAGCAGCTTAAGACCGGGACAGGGCCAGGAAGAGCAGTACTTC. The chain uses TRBV7-8 and TRBJ2-7, with TRBD1 matching over 9 bases. Trimming took 2 bases from V and 7 from J; bases not matched to a gene: 12. In germline, CDR1 is SGHVS, CDR2 FQNEAQ. The CDR3 spans 16 residues.